The following is a T cell receptor (beta chain) sequence with its context. Antigen specificity is unknown. This entry comes from a study of blood T cells in healthy people across ages. Study observations and caveats: Long-lived and aged donors differed, with more naive CD4+ cells and higher diversity in the long-lived.

Through a sample-barcoded 5' primer and a J-beta primer mix, a second PCR was run for roughly 6 to 12 cycles. From the 5' RACE reads, TCRdb called clonotypes with MiXCR, one entry per CDR3 protein. The sample shows 1,300,000 or so distinct CDR3 sequences, roughly 64% of them seen only once. The CDR3 sequence is 13 residues long. Deletions cut 8 bases from V and 2 bases from J, with 10 bases between. The chain couples TRBV12-3 or TRBV12-4 to TRBJ2-1; D not resolved. This clonotype was sampled from a man aged 18 to 30 in good health. The sequencing input was blood. The CDR3 bases are TGTGCCAGCCACAAGGGCCCCTACAATGAGCAGTTCTTC. It is translated as CASHKGPYNEQFF.